This T cell receptor beta chain was found in a study of T cell repertoires in cytomegalovirus infection (dated by TCRdb to the late 2010s). In terms of the full investigation: Donor HLA type was relevant to the analysis, as public TCR beta signatures indicated carriage of CMV infection together with the matching HLA type. What the authors observed across the whole study: In both this cohort and an independent cohort of over 350 donors, the cumulative frequency of public TCR beta family members distinguished carriers of CMV infection plus the relevant HLA type. The ex vivo response was dominated by HLA-C-restricted CMV-specific TCR beta clonotypes, which also provided the single most frequent clonotype in two of eight donors.

Reads for this sample came from an Illumina HiSeq 1500. TCRdb itself trimmed the public reads at Q25 with fastp, ran MiXCR and retained productive beta chains. Identical CDR3 protein sequences are pooled into one entry, listed with their most common genes and DNA. The sample has about 680,000 distinct CDR3 sequences on record, roughly 26% of them singletons. The ten top clones hold roughly 8% of the sample. Including the terminal cysteine and phenylalanine, the CDR3 comprises 11 residues. Only CDR3 DNA is held: 33 bases, read in frame from base 1. V drops 3 bases and J drops 4 bases, leaving 3 bases in between. From a lookup of the germline V gene, CDR1 and CDR2 are MDHEN and SYDVKM. This clonotype occurred many times. The specificity of this receptor is unknown. No quality values exist for individual bases; no much larger clone is one base distant.

The clonotype comes from a human donor in good health (CMV status not recorded). Some clones in this sample may be carry-over from other donors' samples. The rearranged segments are TRBV28 and TRBJ1-1; no D gene call is confident. The sample taken for sequencing was CD8+ T cells from PBMCs. In nucleotide form, the sequence is TGTGCCAGCAGTTTGACCACTGAAGCTTTCTTT. It is translated as CASSLTTEAFF. The full variable domain, completed from the reference TRBV28 and TRBJ1-1 proteins outside the CDR3, reads DVKVTQSSRYLVKRTGEKVFLECVQDMDHENMFWYRQDPGLGLRLIYFSYDVKMKEKGDIPEGYSVSREKKERFSLILESASTNQTSMYLCASSLTTEAFFGQGTRLTVV.